One and the same sample provided the 15 T cell receptor beta chains below, sequenced in a study of immune evolution from preneoplasia to lung adenocarcinoma. TCRdb's table, derived via immunoSEQ multiplex PCR, lists solely in-frame clones and lacks some. This table holds just over 6,500 clones, roughly 85% found once. Sequences were obtained from FFPE invasive lung adenocarcinoma tissue. The receptors shown here come from a person aged 45 to 69 with lung adenocarcinoma.

The J gene is TRBJ2-7, the V gene TRBV5-6; no definite D call. The CDR3 is made up of 12 amino acids. Trimming stripped 4 bases from V and 1 base from J, with 6 bases between. Germline V gene data show CDR1 as SGHDT and CDR2 as YYEEEE. The CDR3 DNA follows: TGTGCCAGCAGCCGCCGGTCCTACGAGCAGTACTTC. Its translation is CASSRRSYEQYF.

This clone was detected once. The rearrangement joins TRBV7-3 to TRBJ2-7; D might be TRBD2 (6 bases). Germline lookup yields CDR1 SGHTA and CDR2 FQGTGA. The length of the CDR3 is 15 residues. V was clipped by 5 bases and J by 0 bases, with 14 bases between them. CDR3 coding DNA: TGTGCCAGCAGCGAGGGACTGGGGAGCTCCTACGAGCAGTACTTC. Residues: CASSEGLGSSYEQYF.

The rearrangement joins TRBV5-4 to TRBJ2-3, with D possibly TRBD1 on 5 matching bases. Germline lookup yields CDR1 SGHNT and CDR2 YYREEE (reference sequence). V lost 4 bases, J lost 2 bases, and 14 bases lay in between. CDR3 size: 15 residues. The CDR3 nucleotides read TGTGCCAGCAGCCTGCCCACGGACATCACAGATACGCAGTATTTT. It codes for CASSLPTDITDTQYF.

The gene calls are TRBV28 and TRBJ2-1, with 9 bases aligning to TRBD2. The CDR3 loop spans 14 amino acids. Germline V gene sequence: CDR1 MDHEN, CDR2 SYDVKM. V was pared by 7 bases and J by 4 bases, with 5 bases of the junction left unmatched. This CDR3 reads CASILTSGYNEQFF. The CDR3 DNA reads TGTGCCAGCATATTGACTAGCGGTTACAATGAGCAGTTCTTC.

The chain joins TRBV7-9 to TRBJ1-4, with 7 bases identical to TRBD1. V lost 4 bases, J lost 3 bases, and 14 bases stayed unmatched. The CDR3 covers 18 residues. Germline V CDR1 and CDR2: SEHNR, FQNEAQ (reference sequence). CDR3 residues: CASSSTDRAVVSNEKLFF. CDR3 coding DNA: TGTGCCAGCAGCTCTACCGACAGGGCGGTAGTGTCTAATGAAAAACTGTTTTTT.

V usage is TRBV19 and J usage is TRBJ2-2; 7 positions match TRBD1. The V gene end was trimmed by 6 bases and the J gene end by 1 base; junction bases not matched to a gene: 2. The germline CDR1 and CDR2 sequences are LNHDA and SQIVND (reference sequence). The CDR3 consists of 14 residues. CDR3 loop: CASRRQGNTGELFF. CDR3 DNA sequence: TGTGCCAGTAGGAGACAGGGGAACACCGGGGAGCTGTTTTTT.

The chain has TRBV19 and TRBJ2-2, with TRBD1 matching over 10 bases. The CDR3 totals 16 residues. Losses at the gene ends were 6 bases for V and 0 bases for J; bases not matched to a gene: 4. The V gene's germline CDR1 is LNHDA and CDR2 SQIVND (reference sequence). The CDR3 nucleotides are TGTGCCAGTAGAGGGGGGACAGGGGCGAACACCGGGGAGCTGTTTTTT. It codes for CASRGGTGANTGELFF.

The chain links TRBV29-1 to TRBJ2-1; weak D call: TRBD1 (5 bases). The length of the CDR3 is 13 residues. The V end lost 3 bases, the J end lost 9 bases, and 15 bases lay between the germline ends. CDR1 is SQVTM and CDR2 is ANQGSEA in the germline V gene. CDR3 sequence: CSVDLREESEQFF. The CDR3 DNA is TGCAGCGTTGACCTCAGGGAAGAGAGTGAGCAGTTCTTC.

The chain is built from TRBV11-3 and TRBJ2-7; 9 positions agree with TRBD1. CDR1 and CDR2 from the germline V gene are SGHNT and YENEEA. With 3 bases clipped from V and 7 bases from J, the junction kept 13 bases outside the gene matches. This CDR3 is 16 amino acids long. CDR3 in amino acids: CASSFPYRGHSGEQYF. The DNA for the CDR3 is TGTGCCAGCAGCTTTCCGTACAGGGGGCATTCGGGAGAGCAGTACTTC.

The CDR3 DNA is TGTGCCACCAGCAGAAAAACACAGTCCCCGGGGCCCCAGCATTTT. This encodes CATSRKTQSPGPQHF. This chain uses TRBV15 with TRBJ1-5; D is ambiguous. Trimming removed 2 bases at V and 9 bases at J, with 17 bases between. CDR1 and CDR2 from the germline V gene are LNHNV and YYDKDF (reference sequence). This CDR3 contains 15 residues. Full variable domain (outside the CDR3, taken from reference TRBV15 and TRBJ1-5): DAMVIQNPRYQVTQFGKPVTLSCSQTLNHNVMYWYQQKSSQAPKLLFHYYDKDFNNEADTPDNFQSRRPNTSFCFLDIRSPGLGDTAMYLCATSRKTQSPGPQHFGDGTRLSIL.

This chain joins TRBV4-2 and TRBJ2-3; D tentatively reads TRBD1 or TRBD2 (7 bases each). V dropped 1 base and J dropped 0 bases, with 11 bases sitting between them. This CDR3 is 16 amino acids long. Looked up from germline, CDR1 is LGHNA and CDR2 is YNFKEQ. DNA of the CDR3: TGTGCCAGCAGCCAAGGGGAGGGGGCTAGCACAGATACGCAGTATTTT. Protein sequence: CASSQGEGASTDTQYF.

J is TRBJ2-3 and V is TRBV19; tentative D call: TRBD2 (5 bases). The CDR3 has 10 residues. V dropped 8 bases and J dropped 5 bases, with 5 bases sitting between them. CDR1 is LNHDA, CDR2 SQIVND, per germline (reference sequence). For the CDR3, the DNA is TGTGCCAGTGAGGGAGATACGCAGTATTTT. Residues: CASEGDTQYF.

The chain carries TRBV18 and TRBJ2-5; the D gene is possibly TRBD1 (6 bases). This CDR3 comprises 14 residues. V was pared by 4 bases and J by 5 bases, with 14 bases between. From germline, CDR1 is KGHSH and CDR2 LQKENI. CDR3 coding DNA: TGTGCCAGCTCACAACATGAGGGGGTGGAGACCCAGTACTTC. The encoded protein is CASSQHEGVETQYF. Filled out from reference TRBV18 and TRBJ2-5, the complete variable domain reads NAGVMQNPRHLVRRRGQEARLRCSPMKGHSHVYWYRQLPEEGLKFMVYLQKENIIDESGMPKERFSAEFPKEGPSILRIQQVVRGDSAAYFCASSQHEGVETQYFGPGTRLLVL.

The chain is built from TRBV20-1 and TRBJ1-4, with D unresolved. The germline V gene has CDR1 DFQATT and CDR2 SNEGSKA (reference sequence). The CDR3 has 11 residues. V shed 6 bases and J shed 7 bases, with 9 bases lying between them. In nucleotides, the CDR3 is TGCAGTGCCCCCGGCGGTGAAAAACTGTTTTTT. Residues: CSAPGGEKLFF.

The chain is built from TRBV5-1 and TRBJ2-7; TRBD2 agrees at 12 bases. V lost 0 bases, J lost 2 bases, and 3 bases stayed unmatched. Per germline, CDR1 SGHRS and CDR2 YFSETQ. The CDR3 contains 16 residues. The CDR3 DNA sequence: TGCGCCAGCAGCTTGGGACTAGCGGGAGCTGCCTACGAGCAGTACTTC. Translated, it gives CASSLGLAGAAYEQYF.